This T cell receptor beta chain emerged from a study of OX40 agonist ivuxolimab in advanced cancers. Findings of the study overall: Within 6 weeks, CD4+ and CD8+ blood T cells expanded clonally at 0.1 to 3.0 mg/kg. Some patients who did not respond also had low normalized T-cell clonal expansion. Among patients with partial responses at 0.1-3.0 mg/kg, clonal expansion was among the lowest.

Sequenced by immunoSEQ multiplex PCR; TCRdb stores in-frame clones only, minus some. This sample has 25,000 to 30,000 clones; approximately 80% occur once, and the top ten carry 11%. On this clone itself: Its target is not known.

CDR1 is SEHNR and CDR2 is FQNEAQ in the germline V gene (reference sequence). Trimming took 7 bases from V and 4 from J, leaving 5 bases between them. The CDR3 covers 11 residues. The sample was CD4+ or CD8+ T cells sorted from blood, taken in a trial of the OX40 agonist ivuxolimab. The chain uses TRBV7-9 and TRBJ1-3; D gene unclear. This TCR was recovered from an adult with an advanced solid tumor such as melanoma, head and neck, liver or kidney cancer. The CDR3: CASMGGNTIYF. Here the CDR3 DNA reads TGTGCCAGCATGGGGGGAAACACCATATATTTT.